The clone carrying this T cell receptor (beta chain) has ten or more counts. Antigen specificity is unknown. MiXCR, run by TCRdb on the reads, gives a single entry per CDR3 protein. The data hold fewer than 550,000 distinct CDR3 sequences, with about 25% observed a single time. Germline V gives CDR1 SGHTA, CDR2 FQGNSA. The V end was cut by 7 bases, the J end by 0 bases, with 16 bases between. The CDR3 extends over 16 amino acids. These data belong to a study of T cell repertoires in cytomegalovirus infection. In the study overall: Evidence of both CMV infection and a matching HLA type came from public TCR beta signatures. Findings of the study overall: Carriage of CMV together with the relevant HLA was identifiable through cumulative public TCR beta family frequency.

The chain carries TRBV7-2 and TRBJ2-1; D unclear. This receptor was identified in a human donor in good health (CMV status not recorded). Some clones in this sample may be carry-over from other donors' samples. The sequencing sample was made of PBMCs. The CDR3, as DNA: TGTGCCAGCATCGCCCTCGACTCGGTCTCCTACAATGAGCAGTTCTTC. Its protein product is CASIALDSVSYNEQFF.